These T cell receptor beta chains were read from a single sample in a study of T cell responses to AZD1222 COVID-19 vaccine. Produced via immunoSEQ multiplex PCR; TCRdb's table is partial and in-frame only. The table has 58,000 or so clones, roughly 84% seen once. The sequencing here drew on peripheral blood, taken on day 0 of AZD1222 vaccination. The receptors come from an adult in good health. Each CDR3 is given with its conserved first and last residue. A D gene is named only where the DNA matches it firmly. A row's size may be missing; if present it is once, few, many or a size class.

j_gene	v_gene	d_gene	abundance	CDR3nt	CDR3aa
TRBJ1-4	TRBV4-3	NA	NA	TGCGCCAGCAGCCAAGATCGGGTTGGCGGGACTAATGAAAAACTGTTTTTT	CASSQDRVGGTNEKLFF
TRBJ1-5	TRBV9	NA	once	TGTGCCAGCAGCGCCGGTACCGGGACCGAAAATCAGCCCCAGCATTTT	CASSAGTGTENQPQHF
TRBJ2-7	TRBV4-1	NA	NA	TGCGCCAGCAGCCAAGCGGAGAGGCTCGAGCAGTACTTC	CASSQAERLEQYF
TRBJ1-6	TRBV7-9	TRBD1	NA	TGTGCCAGCAGCTTTGGACAGGGAGGTTCACCCCTCCACTTT	CASSFGQGGSPLHF
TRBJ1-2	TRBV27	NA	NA	TGTGCCAGCAGTTCACTTTACGGGGCAGATGGCTACACCTTC	CASSSLYGADGYTF
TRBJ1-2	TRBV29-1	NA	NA	TGCAGCGTTGACTTAACGGAGGGACGTGGCTACACCTTC	CSVDLTEGRGYTF
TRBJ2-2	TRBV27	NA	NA	TGTGCCAGCAGTTTATCGAGAAGGGGCACCGGGGAGCTGTTTTTT	CASSLSRRGTGELFF
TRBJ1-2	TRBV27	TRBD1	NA	TGTGCCAGCAGTTTAAGCAACCGACAGGGATTCGACTATGGCTACACCTTC	CASSLSNRQGFDYGYTF
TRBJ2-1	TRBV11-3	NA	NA	TGTGCCAGCAGCTTTTATTCGAGCTCCTACAATGAGCAGTTCTTC	CASSFYSSSYNEQFF
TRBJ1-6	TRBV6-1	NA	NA	TGTGCCAGCACTGAATGGGGTGAAGCTTCACCCCTCCACTTT	CASTEWGEASPLHF
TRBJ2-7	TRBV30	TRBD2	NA	TGTGCCTGGAGTGGCGGGGGGCTAACTTTACCCTACGAGCAGTACTTC	CAWSGGGLTLPYEQYF
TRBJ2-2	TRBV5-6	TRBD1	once	TGTGCCAGCAGCTTGGGACAGGGGACGGGGGAGCTGTTTTTT	CASSLGQGTGELFF
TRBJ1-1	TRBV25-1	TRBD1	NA	TGTGCCAGCAGTGAATTTGGACAGGACGTCAAAGCTTTCTTT	CASSEFGQDVKAFF
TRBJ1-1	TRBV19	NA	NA	TGTGCCAGCCATCATAGAGGGGGTGGTGAAGCTTTCTTT	CASHHRGGGEAFF
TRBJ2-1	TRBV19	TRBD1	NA	TGTGCCAGTAGCTCGACAGGGTTCAGAAATGAGCAGTTCTTC	CASSSTGFRNEQFF
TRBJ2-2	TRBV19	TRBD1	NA	TGTGCCAGTAGTAACAGGGGGCGGACCGGGGAGCTGTTTTTT	CASSNRGRTGELFF
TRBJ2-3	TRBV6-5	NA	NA	TGTGCCAGCAGTTACGGGACCTTCTCCACAGATACGCAGTATTTT	CASSYGTFSTDTQYF
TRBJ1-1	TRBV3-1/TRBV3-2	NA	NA	TGTGCCAGCAGCCAAACACGGGGTACTGAAGCTTTCTTT	CASSQTRGTEAFF
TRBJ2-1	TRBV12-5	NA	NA	TGTGCTAGTGGTTTGGCCCCAAAGGGTGGCTCCTACAATGAGCAGTTCTTC	CASGLAPKGGSYNEQFF
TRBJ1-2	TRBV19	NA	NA	TGTGCCAGTAGTAAGTCCAGGGGTAACTATGGCTACACCTTC	CASSKSRGNYGYTF
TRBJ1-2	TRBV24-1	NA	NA	TGTGCCACCAGTGATCCCCTCCGCAGGTCGGACTACACCTTC	CATSDPLRRSDYTF
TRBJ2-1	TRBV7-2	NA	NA	TGTGCCAGCAGCTTAGAGGGGGGGGTGGCAAGACCTGAGCAGTTCTTC	CASSLEGGVARPEQFF
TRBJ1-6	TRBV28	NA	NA	TGTGCCAGCTCCTGGGCGGGGGGCTATAATTCACCCCTCCACTTT	CASSWAGGYNSPLHF
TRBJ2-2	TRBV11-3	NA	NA	TGTGCCAGCAGCTTAGGTACCACTAGTTCGGCCGGGGAGCTGTTTTTT	CASSLGTTSSAGELFF
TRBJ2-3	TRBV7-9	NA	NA	TGTGCCAGCAGCGGAAATAATGGCCCCACAGATACGCAGTATTTT	CASSGNNGPTDTQYF
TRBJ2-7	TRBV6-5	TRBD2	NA	TGTGCCAGCGGGAGGGAGGGACGGCCTGTCTTC	CASGREGRPVF
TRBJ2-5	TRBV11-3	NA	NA	TGTGCCAGCAGCCCCGGGGGCGCAACGGCAGAGACCCAGTACTTC	CASSPGGATAETQYF
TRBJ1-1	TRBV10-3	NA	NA	TGTGCCACCATGGACGGCACTGAAGCTTTCTTT	CATMDGTEAFF
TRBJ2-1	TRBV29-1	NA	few	TGCAGCGTTACGACGAGCTCCTACAATGAGCAGTTCTTC	CSVTTSSYNEQFF
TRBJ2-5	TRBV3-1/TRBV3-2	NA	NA	TGTGCCAGCAGCCAAGGTATGGGGAGTGGTTCAGAGACCCAGTACTTC	CASSQGMGSGSETQYF
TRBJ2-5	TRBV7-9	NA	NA	TGTGCCAGCAGCCCCATTGGGGAGACCCAGTACTTC	CASSPIGETQYF
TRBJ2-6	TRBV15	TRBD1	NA	TGTGCCACCAGCAGAGTCGTGGGACAGAGCTTCTCTGGGGCCAACGTCCTGACTTTC	CATSRVVGQSFSGANVLTF
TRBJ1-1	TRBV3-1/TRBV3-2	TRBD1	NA	TGTGCCAGCCGGCAGGGGGACACTGAAGCTTTCTTT	CASRQGDTEAFF
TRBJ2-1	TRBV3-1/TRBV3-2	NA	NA	TGTGCCAGCAGCCAAGGCCTCCCCTACAATGAGCAGTTCTTC	CASSQGLPYNEQFF
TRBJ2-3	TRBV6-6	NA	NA	TGTGCCAGCACCGGAGATAGCACAGATACGCAGTATTTT	CASTGDSTDTQYF
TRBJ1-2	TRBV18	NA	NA	TGTGCCAGCTCACCAGTCAGGGACACTAACTATGGCTACACCTTC	CASSPVRDTNYGYTF
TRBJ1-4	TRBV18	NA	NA	TGTGCCAGCTCACCACGTCAGGGGACTAATGAAAAACTGTTTTTT	CASSPRQGTNEKLFF
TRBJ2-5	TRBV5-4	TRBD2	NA	TGTGCCAGCAGCTTTCGGACTAGCCTAGAGACCCAGTACTTC	CASSFRTSLETQYF
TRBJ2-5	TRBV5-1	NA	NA	TGCGCCAGCAGCCCCGACTGGGAGCCAGAGACCCAGTACTTC	CASSPDWEPETQYF
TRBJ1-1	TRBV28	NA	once	TGTGCCAGCAGTTTATACCGGGACAATGAAGCTTTCTTT	CASSLYRDNEAFF
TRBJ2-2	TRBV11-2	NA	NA	TGTGCCAGCAGCTTAGTCAAGGGGGTTGGCACCGGGGAGCTGTTTTTT	CASSLVKGVGTGELFF
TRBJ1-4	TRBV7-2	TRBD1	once	TGTGCCAGCTCCCAGGGGGTAGGGGAAAAACTGTTTTTT	CASSQGVGEKLFF
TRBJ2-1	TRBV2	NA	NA	TGTGCCAGCATCGGGGCTATTTTTAACAATGAGCAGTTCTTC	CASIGAIFNNEQFF
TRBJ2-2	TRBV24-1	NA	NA	TGTGCCACCAGTGATTTAGACAGGAAGACCGGGGAGCTGTTTTTT	CATSDLDRKTGELFF